This T cell receptor (beta chain) was captured by sequencing in a study of OX40 agonist ivuxolimab in advanced cancers. On the study more broadly: The study gave patients intravenous ivuxolimab at 0.01 to 10 mg/kg every 2 weeks. The study enrolled dose-escalation patients with hepatocellular carcinoma, melanoma, renal cell or head and neck cancer.

V gave up 0 bases and J gave up 2 bases; unmatched junction bases: 5. Germline V gives CDR1 SGDLS, CDR2 YYNGEE. This CDR3 is built from 15 residues. A remark on this clone: Its antigen remains unknown.

Study-wide results and limits: There were, on average, more expanded clones in CD8+ T cells than in CD4+.

This table comes from immunoSEQ multiplex PCR, and its TCRdb copy is limited to in-frame clones, with some not included. The profile shows about 80,000 clones, approximately 95% of them singletons. The investigators sampled blood at baseline, at cycle 4 day 1, and at cycle 7 day 1. The specimen comprised CD4+ or CD8+ T cells sorted from blood, sampled in a trial of the OX40 agonist ivuxolimab. The receptor was isolated from an adult with an advanced solid tumor such as melanoma, head and neck, liver or kidney cancer. The chain is built from TRBV9 and TRBJ2-7; 7 bases line up with TRBD1. In nucleotides, the CDR3 is TGTGCCAGCAGCGTAGGCCGGGACAGTACCTACGAGCAGTACTTC. Translation gives CASSVGRDSTYEQYF.